This T cell receptor beta chain was documented in a study of stem cell transplantation in POMP-related autoinflammatory disease. About the research overall: After transplant, neutrophils and platelets showed 100% graft donor chimerism through one year.

Germline V gene lookup returns CDR1 SGHAT and CDR2 FQNNGV. V was cut by 1 base and J by 2 bases, with 9 bases left in between. The CDR3 has 16 residues. With regard to this clone: Its antigen is unknown.

Study-wide points: A trend toward lower repertoire diversity and greater clonality appeared in every analyzed T-cell subset of PRAID patients. Unique TRB V-J gene pairings were limited in number in patients with PRAID.

Sequencing was performed with immunoSEQ multiplex PCR; in TCRdb, only in-frame clones are kept and a portion is missing. This table has some 65,000 clones, more than 75% appearing once. This sequence joins TRBV11-2 and TRBJ2-6; D call uncertain. This receptor was identified in a human patient with POMP-related autoinflammation and immune dysregulation (PRAID). Among the T cells, some may be from the graft donor. The source was CD4+ T cells from PBMCs, collected after stem cell transplantation. In DNA form, the CDR3 reads TGTGCCAGCAGCTTAGGGCTTGCGGCTGGGGCCAACGTCCTGACTTTC. Translation gives CASSLGLAAGANVLTF.